This is a list of T cell receptor beta chains from one sample in a study of T-cell reconstitution after alpha-beta-depleted transplantation in children. TCRdb recomputed calls from the PCR reads with MiXCR, one row per CDR3 protein. The profile covers under 300,000 distinct CDR3 sequences, with 9.7% appearing a single time and approximately 5% taken by the ten largest. Sequenced here: PBMCs from the stem cell graft donor, sampled from the stem cell graft. The receptors come from a human donor who donated a stem cell graft to a child with SCID. The CDR3 runs from the conserved cysteine through the conserved F or W. The D gene is left open where the match is weak. Size is omitted from some rows. Given values are once, few, many or a class for expanded clones.

>.|many|TRBJ2-7|TRBV7-9
CASSFSRASSYEQYF
TGTGCCAGCAGCTTTAGTAGGGCCAGCTCCTACGAGCAGTACTTC
>.|.|TRBJ2-3|TRBV29-1
CSVGRSGASTDAQYF
TGCAGCGTTGGGCGAAGCGGTGCTAGCACAGATGCGCAGTATTTT
>.|many|TRBJ2-5|TRBV20-1
CSASRAQETQYF
TGCAGTGCTAGTCGTGCACAAGAGACCCAGTACTTC
>.|many|TRBJ2-1|TRBV6-5
CASSYPEGDNEQFF
TGTGCCAGCAGTTATCCGGAAGGAGACAATGAGCAGTTCTTC
>.|many|TRBJ1-1|TRBV5-1
CASSTTGNTEAFF
TGCGCCAGCAGCACGACAGGGAACACTGAAGCTTTCTTT
>TRBD1|many|TRBJ1-4|TRBV20-1
CSAAGTDKEKLFF
TGCAGTGCCGCCGGGACAGACAAAGAAAAACTGTTTTTT
>TRBD2|many|TRBJ2-7|TRBV4-1
CASSQERGGSYEQYF
TGCGCCAGCAGCCAAGAGCGGGGAGGGTCCTACGAGCAGTACTTC
>.|many|TRBJ2-1|TRBV19
CASSARGGTTNEQFF
TGTGCCAGTAGTGCGCGAGGGGGGACAACAAATGAGCAGTTCTTC
>TRBD1|many|TRBJ1-1|TRBV5-1
CASSDGDRGNTEAFF
TGCGCCAGCAGCGATGGGGACAGGGGGAACACTGAAGCTTTCTTT
>TRBD1|many|TRBJ2-2|TRBV7-2
CASSLVGQGPGELFF
TGTGCCAGCAGCTTAGTCGGACAGGGCCCCGGGGAGCTGTTTTTT
>TRBD1|many|TRBJ2-3|TRBV7-2
CASSLGAGTDRDTQYF
TGTGCCAGCAGCTTAGGGGCCGGGACAGATAGAGATACGCAGTATTTT
>.|few|TRBJ1-6|TRBV11-2
CASSPWETPLHF
TGTGCCAGCAGCCCCTGGGAGACACCCCTCCACTTT
>.|many|TRBJ1-1|TRBV20-1
CSALKTANTEAFF
TGCAGTGCTCTCAAGACGGCGAACACTGAAGCCTTCTTT
>.|many|TRBJ2-3|TRBV12-3/TRBV12-4
CASTIQGFTQYF
TGTGCCAGCACCATTCAGGGGTTTACGCAGTATTTT
>.|many|TRBJ2-7|TRBV15
CATSSLLGSYEQYF
TGTGCCACCAGCAGCCTGTTAGGTTCTTACGAGCAGTACTTC
>TRBD1|many|TRBJ1-2|TRBV20-1
CSASVRQGADGYTF
TGCAGTGCTAGCGTCCGCCAGGGGGCGGACGGCTACACCTTC
>TRBD1|many|TRBJ1-5|TRBV6-1
CASSDPDRVAQPQHF
TGTGCCAGCAGTGATCCCGACAGGGTGGCTCAGCCCCAGCATTTT
>.|many|TRBJ2-3|TRBV5-1
CASSLDPIGLDTQYF
TGCGCCAGCAGCTTGGACCCAATCGGATTAGATACGCAGTATTTT
>.|many|TRBJ1-1|TRBV30
CAWGRQPEAFF
TGTGCCTGGGGGCGGCAGCCTGAAGCTTTCTTT
>.|many|TRBJ1-1|TRBV20-1
CSARVSGKVGNTEAFF
TGCAGTGCTAGAGTCTCGGGGAAAGTGGGGAACACTGAAGCTTTCTTT
>TRBD1|.|TRBJ1-1|TRBV6-2/TRBV6-3
CASSYGTATEAFF
TGTGCCAGCAGTTACGGGACAGCCACTGAAGCTTTCTTT
>TRBD2|many|TRBJ2-3|TRBV3-1
CASSLLPSRGEQYF
TGTGCCAGCAGCCTTCTCCCCTCTCGGGGGGAGCAGTATTTT
>TRBD2|many|TRBJ2-3|TRBV9
CASSAKRGGNTDTQYF
TGTGCCAGCAGCGCAAAGCGGGGCGGGAACACAGATACGCAGTATTTT
>TRBD1|many|TRBJ1-6|TRBV4-3
CASSQSSGQGGSPLHF
TGCGCCAGCAGCCAATCGAGTGGACAGGGGGGTTCACCCCTCCACTTT
>.|many|TRBJ2-6|TRBV28
CASRPSSSGANVLTF
TGTGCCAGCAGACCCAGCTCCTCTGGGGCCAACGTCCTGACTTTC
>.|many|TRBJ1-5|TRBV7-9
CASSPRGGQNQPQHF
TGTGCCAGCAGCCCGAGGGGAGGGCAAAATCAGCCCCAGCATTTT
>TRBD1|many|TRBJ1-1|TRBV9
CASGFDRGRGAFF
TGTGCCAGCGGGTTCGACAGGGGGAGAGGAGCTTTCTTT
>.|many|TRBJ2-1|TRBV11-1
CASSLDRDTYNEQFF
TGTGCCAGCAGCTTAGACAGGGACACCTACAATGAGCAGTTCTTC
>.|many|TRBJ1-4|TRBV7-9
CASSFVDLEKLFF
TGTGCCAGCAGCTTTGTAGACCTCGAGAAACTGTTTTTT
>.|many|TRBJ2-1|TRBV6-1
CASRRTGTFNEQFF
TGTGCCTCCCGTCGCACGGGGACTTTCAATGAGCAGTTCTTC
>.|many|TRBJ1-1|TRBV10-3
CAISRGGTEAFF
TGTGCCATCAGCAGGGGAGGCACTGAAGCTTTCTTT
>.|many|TRBJ2-7|TRBV20-1
CSARAPDTTYEQYF
TGCAGTGCTAGAGCCCCCGACACCACCTACGAGCAGTACTTC
>.|many|TRBJ2-1|TRBV20-1
CSARGGSSGASHLYNEQFF
TGCAGTGCTAGAGGCGGGTCTTCCGGGGCTAGCCATCTTTACAATGAGCAGTTCTTC
>TRBD2|many|TRBJ2-1|TRBV9
CASSAGLAGYNEQFF
TGTGCCAGCAGCGCTGGCCTAGCGGGCTACAATGAGCAGTTCTTC
>.|.|TRBJ2-3|TRBV20-1
CSARDYLAGLLLGTDTQYF
TGCAGTGCTAGGGACTATTTGGCGGGACTCCTACTGGGCACAGATACGCAGTATTTT
>TRBD2|many|TRBJ2-5|TRBV11-2
CASSFSLAGPQETQYF
TGTGCCAGCAGCTTTTCACTAGCGGGGCCTCAAGAGACCCAGTACTTC
>.|many|TRBJ2-3|TRBV20-1
CSAPLVRPDTDTQYF
TGCAGTGCGCCCCTCGTAAGGCCAGACACAGATACGCAGTATTTT
>.|many|TRBJ2-7|TRBV2
CASSARYEQYF
TGTGCCAGCAGTGCCCGCTACGAGCAGTACTTC
>TRBD1|.|TRBJ1-5|TRBV6-5
CASSYGQGWSQPQHF
TGTGCCAGCAGTTACGGACAGGGATGGTCACAGCCCCAGCATTTT
>.|many|TRBJ2-2|TRBV20-1
CSARGGGQFKTGELFF
TGCAGTGCTAGAGGGGGGGGACAGTTTAAAACCGGGGAGCTGTTTTTT
>TRBD2|few|TRBJ2-7|TRBV20-1
CSARDPSGLGSREQYF
TGCAGTGCTAGAGATCCCTCCGGACTAGGCTCGAGAGAGCAGTACTTC
>TRBD2|few|TRBJ2-7|TRBV5-1
CASSYQALTSGTIYEQYF
TGCGCCAGCAGCTATCAGGCGCTCACTAGCGGGACAATCTACGAGCAGTACTTC
>.|many|TRBJ1-2|TRBV5-1
CASSSQGSNYGYTF
TGCGCCAGCAGCTCACAAGGATCTAACTATGGCTACACCTTC
>.|many|TRBJ2-5|TRBV27
CASSPPDRYKETQYF
TGTGCCAGCAGTCCGCCCGACAGGTACAAAGAGACCCAGTACTTC
>TRBD1|many|TRBJ1-1|TRBV20-1
CSAFEGAGNTEAFF
TGCAGTGCTTTCGAGGGGGCAGGGAACACTGAAGCTTTCTTT
>.|many|TRBJ2-2|TRBV15
CATSISLTNTGELFF
TGTGCCACCAGCATAAGTCTGACGAACACCGGGGAGCTGTTTTTT
>.|many|TRBJ2-2|TRBV5-1
CASSLGTVAGELFF
TGCGCCAGCAGCTTGGGGACAGTAGCCGGGGAGCTGTTTTTT
>TRBD1|many|TRBJ2-1|TRBV14
CASSHRDSLPNEQFF
TGTGCCAGCAGCCACCGGGACAGTCTCCCCAATGAGCAGTTCTTC
>.|.|TRBJ1-6|TRBV20-1
CSARDHPAEKNSPLHF
TGCAGTGCTAGAGATCATCCGGCCGAAAAAAATTCACCCCTCCACTTT
>TRBD2|many|TRBJ2-3|TRBV20-1
CSATGTSGTDTQYF
TGCAGTGCCACCGGGACTAGCGGCACAGATACGCAGTATTTT
>.|many|TRBJ2-7|TRBV20-1
CSATPGIAYEQYF
TGCAGTGCCACTCCGGGAATTGCCTACGAGCAGTACTTC
>.|many|TRBJ1-1|TRBV18
CASSPFGFVEGTEAFF
TGTGCCAGCTCACCGTTCGGGTTTGTGGAGGGCACTGAAGCTTTCTTT
>TRBD1|.|TRBJ1-1|TRBV11-2
CASSLAGTGRAFF
TGTGCCAGCAGCTTAGCCGGGACAGGGCGAGCTTTCTTT
>.|many|TRBJ2-3|TRBV5-1
CASSFRGPGTDTQYF
TGCGCCAGCAGCTTCCGGGGGCCAGGCACAGATACGCAGTATTTT
>.|.|TRBJ1-4|TRBV5-1
CASSLNSATNEKLFF
TGCGCCAGCAGCCTCAACAGCGCAACTAATGAAAAACTGTTTTTT